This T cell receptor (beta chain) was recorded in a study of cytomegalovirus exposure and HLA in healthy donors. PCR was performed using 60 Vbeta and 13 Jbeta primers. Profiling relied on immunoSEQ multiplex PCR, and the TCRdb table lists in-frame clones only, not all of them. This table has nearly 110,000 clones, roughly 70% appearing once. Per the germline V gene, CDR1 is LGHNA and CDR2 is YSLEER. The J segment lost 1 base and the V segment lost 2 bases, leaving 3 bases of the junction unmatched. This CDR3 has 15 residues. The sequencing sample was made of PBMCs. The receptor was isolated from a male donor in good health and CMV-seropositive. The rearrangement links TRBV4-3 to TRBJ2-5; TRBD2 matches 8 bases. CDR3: CASSQPGTSQETQYF. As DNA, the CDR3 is TGCGCCAGCAGCCAACCCGGGACTAGCCAAGAGACCCAGTACTTC.